These T cell receptor beta chains were read from a single sample in a study of CD8+ T cells in alopecia areata. The repertoire was sequenced with immunoSEQ multiplex PCR; TCRdb's copy has only in-frame clones and lacks some. This repertoire shows 150,000 to 200,000 clones, around 60% found once; its top ten account for approximately 14%. The sequencing used CD4+ T cells sorted from blood, collected at week 0. The origin of the receptors is a human donor with alopecia areata. The CDR3 runs from the conserved cysteine through the conserved F or W. The D gene is left open where the match is weak. Only part of the rows carry a size: once, few, many, or a class if the clone is expanded.

d_gene	v_gene	j_gene	abundance	CDR3nt	CDR3aa
TRBD1	TRBV29-1	TRBJ2-1	once	TGCAGCGTTGAAGGTCACGGGACAGGCTACAATGAGCAGTTCTTC	CSVEGHGTGYNEQFF
TRBD2	TRBV18	TRBJ2-6	NA	TGTGCCAGCTCACCATCAGGGACTAGCTCTGGGGCCAACGTCCTGACTTTC	CASSPSGTSSGANVLTF
TRBD2	TRBV29-1	TRBJ2-3	NA	TGCAGCGTTGAAGATCCCTCGCGGGGGGCCACTACAGATACGCAGTATTTT	CSVEDPSRGATTDTQYF
NA	TRBV11-2	TRBJ2-3	few	TGTGCCAGCAGCTTAAACGGGGTGATGCAAGGGGATACGCAGTATTTT	CASSLNGVMQGDTQYF
NA	TRBV5-1	TRBJ2-2	NA	TGCGCCAGCACGCTGGGGGGATCGAACACCGGGGAGCTGTTTTTT	CASTLGGSNTGELFF
TRBD2	TRBV9	TRBJ2-5	NA	TGTGCCAGCAGCGTTGGACTAGCGGGGGCGTCAGAGACCCAGTACTTC	CASSVGLAGASETQYF
TRBD2	TRBV6-6	TRBJ2-7	NA	TGTGCCAGCAGTCGACTAGCGGGGTTCTACGAGCAGTACTTC	CASSRLAGFYEQYF
NA	TRBV6-5	TRBJ2-3	NA	TGTGCCAGCAGTTACGGGTTTCAGGGAGATACGCAGTATTTT	CASSYGFQGDTQYF
NA	TRBV4-2	TRBJ2-7	NA	TGTGCCAGCAGCCTCAACTCGGAACTCCCCTACGAGCAGTACTTC	CASSLNSELPYEQYF
NA	TRBV30	TRBJ2-2	NA	TGTGCCTGGAATAAGGTATCGAACACCGGGGAGCTGTTTTTT	CAWNKVSNTGELFF
NA	TRBV19	TRBJ1-2	NA	TGTGCCAGTAGTATCGCCGGGAATGGTGGCTACACCTTC	CASSIAGNGGYTF
TRBD2	TRBV11-1	TRBJ2-2	NA	TGTGCCAGCAGAGGACTAGCGCCCACCGGGGAGCTGTTTTTT	CASRGLAPTGELFF
TRBD1	TRBV10-2	TRBJ2-7	few	TGCGCCAGCAGCCGACAGGGCTCAAACGAGCAGTACTTC	CASSRQGSNEQYF
NA	TRBV2	TRBJ1-4	NA	TGTGCCGGCCAGGGTGGCGATGAAAAACTGTTTTTT	CAGQGGDEKLFF
TRBD2	TRBV7-2	TRBJ2-1	few	TGTGCCAGCAGCCGGAGGACTAGCGGGGGGAATGAGCAGTTCTTC	CASSRRTSGGNEQFF
TRBD2	TRBV4-2	TRBJ2-7	NA	TGTGCCAGCAGCCAAGAGGAGCGGGGGGGATACGAGCAGTACTTC	CASSQEERGGYEQYF
TRBD1	TRBV19	TRBJ1-2	many	TGTGCCAGTAGTATTCGACAGGGGGACTATGGCTACACCTTC	CASSIRQGDYGYTF
NA	TRBV7-2	TRBJ2-3	NA	TGTGCCAGCAGCCTCAGGACTTCGCTCACAGATACGCAGTATTTT	CASSLRTSLTDTQYF
TRBD1	TRBV29-1	TRBJ2-7	few	TGCAGCGTTGATCAGGGGGCTGACGAGCAGTACTTC	CSVDQGADEQYF
NA	TRBV29-1	TRBJ2-1	few	TGCAGCGTTGCCCGAAAGGTTAGCTACAATGAGCAGTTCTTC	CSVARKVSYNEQFF
NA	TRBV15	TRBJ2-5	NA	TGTGCCACGGGAAAAGGAGGGATCAGCAACAGAGAGACCCAGTACTTC	CATGKGGISNRETQYF
TRBD1	TRBV30	TRBJ2-1	NA	TGTGCCTGGAGTGTTCGATCGACAGGGAAAGTTGAGTTCTTC	CAWSVRSTGKVEFF
NA	TRBV29-1	TRBJ2-1	once	TGCAGCGCTGATGAACTAGCATACAATGAGCAGTTCTTC	CSADELAYNEQFF
NA	TRBV30	TRBJ1-1	NA	TGTGCCTTAAAGAGGGGGTTGAACACTGAAGCTTTCTTT	CALKRGLNTEAFF
NA	TRBV6-1	TRBJ1-6	NA	TGTGCCAGCAGTGAAGTGTGGAGCTCCTATAATTCACCCCTCCACTTT	CASSEVWSSYNSPLHF
NA	TRBV13	TRBJ1-6	NA	TGTGCCAGCAGCTACGGACGGAAGAATTCACCCCTCCACTTT	CASSYGRKNSPLHF
NA	TRBV30	TRBJ1-1	few	TGTGCCTGGAGAGGAAGGGCTGAAGCTTTCTTT	CAWRGRAEAFF
TRBD2	TRBV9	TRBJ2-3	NA	TGTGCCAGCAGCAGTTTCGGGGGGACCACAGATACGCAGTATTTT	CASSSFGGTTDTQYF
NA	TRBV6-1	TRBJ1-3	few	TGTGCCAGCAGGAGCCAAAGCTCTGGAAACACCATATATTTT	CASRSQSSGNTIYF
NA	TRBV30	TRBJ2-2	NA	TGTGCCTGGAGTCCTACAGGGTTCACCGGGGAGCTGTTTTTT	CAWSPTGFTGELFF
NA	TRBV29-1	TRBJ2-7	NA	TGCAGCGTCAATACAGGAATGGGATACGAGCAGTACTTC	CSVNTGMGYEQYF
NA	TRBV29-1	TRBJ2-7	NA	TGCAGCGTTTTCGACAGTCGGCGGGAGCAGTACTTC	CSVFDSRREQYF
NA	TRBV12-5	TRBJ2-3	few	TGTGCTAGTGGTTTGCCTCAGCAGCTCAGGCGGTATTTT	CASGLPQQLRRYF
NA	TRBV29-1	TRBJ1-1	NA	TGCAGCGTTGAAGAATGGAGGAATGAAGCTTTCTTT	CSVEEWRNEAFF
NA	TRBV30	TRBJ1-2	NA	TGTGCCTGGGGGCGGGCCCTTGGGTATGGCTACACCTTC	CAWGRALGYGYTF
TRBD1	TRBV4-1	TRBJ1-5	NA	TGCGCCAGCAGCCAGCCGGGACAGAATCAGCCCCAGCATTTT	CASSQPGQNQPQHF
TRBD1	TRBV29-1	TRBJ2-7	NA	TGCAGCGCGAGGACAGGGGAACGTTCCTACGAGCAGTACTTC	CSARTGERSYEQYF
TRBD1	TRBV29-1	TRBJ1-5	few	TGCAGCGTCGACGGGGACAGGCCTGATCAGCCCCAGCATTTT	CSVDGDRPDQPQHF
TRBD1	TRBV6-5	TRBJ2-7	once	TGTGCCAGCCAAAAGGGGGCTAACCTCTACGAGCAGTACTTC	CASQKGANLYEQYF
TRBD1	TRBV6-4	TRBJ2-2	NA	TGTGCCAGCAGTGTGGACAGGGGGAACGGGGAGCTGTTTTTT	CASSVDRGNGELFF
TRBD1	TRBV29-1	TRBJ1-2	NA	TGCAGCGTCTCCGGACAGGGCGGCTATGGCTACACCTTC	CSVSGQGGYGYTF
NA	TRBV19	TRBJ1-6	NA	TGTGCCAGTACCGCGGACAGCCGAAATTCACCCCTCCACTTT	CASTADSRNSPLHF
NA	TRBV5-1	TRBJ1-1	few	TGCGCCAGCAGCCTTAGTGGCCCTAAGGACACTGAAGCTTTCTTT	CASSLSGPKDTEAFF
NA	TRBV30	TRBJ1-4	NA	TGTGCCTGGAGAGATCAATTTGGTGAAAAACTGTTTTTT	CAWRDQFGEKLFF
TRBD1	TRBV29-1	TRBJ2-6	NA	TGCAGCGTCAACGGACAGGGCGCCTCTGGGGCCAACGTCCTGACTTTC	CSVNGQGASGANVLTF